The 5 T cell receptor beta chains in this list originate from one sample, sequenced in a study of blood T cell repertoires in COVID-19. The method was immunoSEQ multiplex PCR; TCRdb's version includes in-frame clones alone and lacks a portion of them. The table has some 220,000 clones, approximately 92% seen once. The specimen was PBMCs or T cells enriched from blood (not recorded which). The source of these receptors is a woman aged 18-30 years in a cohort exposed to, infected with or recovered from COVID-19 (not recorded which).

V and J are TRBV30 and TRBJ1-1, with D perhaps matching TRBD1 (5 bases). The CDR3 is 13 residues long. CDR1 is GTSNPN and CDR2 is SVGIG in the germline V gene (reference sequence). V was shortened by 5 bases and J by 0 bases, with 10 bases between the two germline ends. In DNA form, the CDR3 reads TGTGCCTGGGAGGAGGGACTGAACACTGAAGCTTTCTTT. Its translation is CAWEEGLNTEAFF.

Here the CDR3 DNA reads TGTGCCAGCAGCCAAGATTCAGGGGGGCTTATCTACGAGCAGTACTTC. This encodes CASSQDSGGLIYEQYF. The chain carries TRBV3-1 (or the pseudogene TRBV3-2) and TRBJ2-7; possibly TRBD1 for D (7 bases). Trimming took off 0 bases at V and 3 bases at J, with 15 bases between the two ends. The CDR3 length is 16 residues. Germline CDR1 LGHDT, CDR2 YNNKEL (reference sequence).

The chain uses TRBV29-1 and TRBJ2-1; possibly TRBD1 for D (5 bases). This CDR3 has 13 amino acids. Germline values: CDR1 SQVTM, CDR2 ANQGSEA. Trimming removed 7 bases at V and 1 base at J, with 11 bases between. The CDR3 coding sequence is TGCAGCGCTGGGGCGGTTTCCTACAATGAGCAGTTCTTC. This translates into CSAGAVSYNEQFF.

The chain couples TRBV11-2 to TRBJ2-4; D may be TRBD2 (6 bases). V lost 5 bases, J lost 2 bases, and 13 bases lay in between. The germline V gene encodes CDR1 SGHAT and CDR2 FQNNGV. CDR3 length equals 15 residues. CDR3 region: CASSPYGGTKNIQYF. The CDR3 region has the DNA TGTGCCAGCAGCCCCTACGGGGGTACCAAAAACATTCAGTACTTC.

The chain joins TRBV9 to TRBJ2-1, with 13 bases matching TRBD2. This CDR3 has 17 residues. The germline V gene has CDR1 SGDLS and CDR2 YYNGEE. V shed 1 base and J 4 bases; nucleotides not matched to a gene: 5. CDR3 in amino acids: CASSVYGLAGVYNEQFF. In DNA, the CDR3 is TGTGCCAGCAGCGTATACGGACTAGCGGGAGTTTACAATGAGCAGTTCTTC.